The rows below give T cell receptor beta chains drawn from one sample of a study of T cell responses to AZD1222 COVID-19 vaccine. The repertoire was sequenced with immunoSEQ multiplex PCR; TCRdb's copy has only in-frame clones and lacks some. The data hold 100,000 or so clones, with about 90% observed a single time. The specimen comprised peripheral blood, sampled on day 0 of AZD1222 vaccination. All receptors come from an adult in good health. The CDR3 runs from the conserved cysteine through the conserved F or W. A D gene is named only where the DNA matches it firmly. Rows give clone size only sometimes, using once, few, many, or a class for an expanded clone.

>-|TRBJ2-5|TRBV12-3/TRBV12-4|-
TGTGCCAGCAGTTTAGGGAGGCAGCCCCAGTACTTC
CASSLGRQPQYF
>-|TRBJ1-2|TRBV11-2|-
TGTGCCAGCAGCTTAAGGACTAACTATGGCTACACCTTC
CASSLRTNYGYTF
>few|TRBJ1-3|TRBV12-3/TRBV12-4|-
TGTGCCAGCAGTCTGAGCTCTGGAAACACCATATATTTT
CASSLSSGNTIYF
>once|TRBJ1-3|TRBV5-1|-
TGCGCCAGCAGCTTGTCCGGTCTCCCCGACGGGCCCATATATTTT
CASSLSGLPDGPIYF
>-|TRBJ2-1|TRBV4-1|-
TGCGCCAGCAGTTCGCTTGGGCCCGCGGGGAATGAGCAGTTCTTC
CASSSLGPAGNEQFF
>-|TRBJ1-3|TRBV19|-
TGTGCCAGTAGTATTGTTGCAGGCTATCGGAACACCATATATTTT
CASSIVAGYRNTIYF
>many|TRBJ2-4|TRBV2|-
TGTGCCAGCAGTGAAGCGGGGGACGCTTCCCCCATTCAGTACTTC
CASSEAGDASPIQYF
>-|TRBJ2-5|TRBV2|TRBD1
TGTGCCAGCAGTGGAGGGACAGGGGGCCAAGAGACCCAGTACTTC
CASSGGTGGQETQYF
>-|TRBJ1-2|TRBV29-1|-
TGCAGCGTTGATGTCCGGGGGAACTATGGCTACACCTTC
CSVDVRGNYGYTF
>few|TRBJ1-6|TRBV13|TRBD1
TGTGCCAGCAGCGGCTCCGGGACAGGGGCCAGCTCCTATAATTCACCCCTCCACTTT
CASSGSGTGASSYNSPLHF
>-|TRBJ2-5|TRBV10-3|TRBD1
TGTGCCATCAGTGAAGGGACAGGGGAGAACCAGTACTTC
CAISEGTGENQYF
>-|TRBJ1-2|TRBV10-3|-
TGTGCCATCAGTGCCTCGGGATCCAAGGGGGGCTACACCTTC
CAISASGSKGGYTF
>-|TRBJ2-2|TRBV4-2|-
TGTGCCAGCAGCCAAGGACAGGCGGGCACCGGGGAGCTGTTTTTT
CASSQGQAGTGELFF
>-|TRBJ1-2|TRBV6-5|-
TGTGCCAGCTCCGAAGGGGAAATAACGGGAAATGGCTACACCTTC
CASSEGEITGNGYTF
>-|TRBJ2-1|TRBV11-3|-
TGTGCCAGCAGGGAGGGGGCGGGCACCAATGAGCAGTTCTTC
CASREGAGTNEQFF
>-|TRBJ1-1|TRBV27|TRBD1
TGTGCCAGCAGTTTATCGGGACAGGTCCATATAGCTTTCTTT
CASSLSGQVHIAFF
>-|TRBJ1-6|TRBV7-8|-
TGTGCCAGCAGCTTAGGGCGGTATCCAGGACAGAAAGGTCCCCTCCACTTT
CASSLGRYPGQKGPLHF
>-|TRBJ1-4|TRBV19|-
TGTGCCAGTAGTATAGAGCAGCCACGGGGCGGGCCTATATGGGGTGAAAAACTGTTTTTT
CASSIEQPRGGPIWGEKLFF